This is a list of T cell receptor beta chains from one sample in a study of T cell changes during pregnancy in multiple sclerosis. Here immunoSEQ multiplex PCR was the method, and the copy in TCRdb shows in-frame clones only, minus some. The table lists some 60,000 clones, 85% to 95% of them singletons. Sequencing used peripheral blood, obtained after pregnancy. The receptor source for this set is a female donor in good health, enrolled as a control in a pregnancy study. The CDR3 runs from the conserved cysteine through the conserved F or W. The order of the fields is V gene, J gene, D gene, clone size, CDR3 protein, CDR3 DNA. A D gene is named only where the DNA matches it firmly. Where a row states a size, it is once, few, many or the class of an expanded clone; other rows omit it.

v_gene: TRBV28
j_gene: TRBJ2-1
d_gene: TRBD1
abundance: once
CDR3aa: CASTRDRGNEQFF
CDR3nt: TGTGCCAGCACCCGTGACAGGGGCAATGAGCAGTTCTTC

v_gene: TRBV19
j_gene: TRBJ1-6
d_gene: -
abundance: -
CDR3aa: CASSIEGWQSPLHF
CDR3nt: TGTGCCAGTAGTATCGAGGGATGGCAATCACCCCTCCACTTT

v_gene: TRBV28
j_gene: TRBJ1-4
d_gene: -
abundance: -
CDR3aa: CASSPWRGAGEKLFF
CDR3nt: TGTGCCAGCAGCCCCTGGAGGGGCGCAGGTGAAAAACTGTTTTTT

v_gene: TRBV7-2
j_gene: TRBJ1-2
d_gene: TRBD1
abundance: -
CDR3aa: CASSALRGHGYTF
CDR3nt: TGTGCCAGCAGCGCTCTAAGGGGGCATGGCTACACCTTC

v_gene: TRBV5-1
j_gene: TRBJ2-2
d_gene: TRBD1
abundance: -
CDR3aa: CASAATTGGTGELFF
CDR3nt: TGCGCCAGCGCCGCAACCACAGGGGGTACCGGGGAGCTGTTTTTT

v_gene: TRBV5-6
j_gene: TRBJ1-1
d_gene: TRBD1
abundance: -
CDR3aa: CASSLDRGLWAFF
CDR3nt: TGTGCCAGCAGCTTGGACAGGGGGCTTTGGGCTTTCTTT

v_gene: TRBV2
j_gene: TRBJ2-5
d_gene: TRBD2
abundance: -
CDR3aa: CASSAPLLYAGTSGSDETQYF
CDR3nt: TGTGCCAGCAGTGCACCGCTACTCTATGCCGGGACTAGCGGGAGCGATGAGACCCAGTACTTC

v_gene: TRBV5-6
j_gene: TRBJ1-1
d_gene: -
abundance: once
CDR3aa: CASSLRPGTEAFF
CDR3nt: TGTGCCAGCAGCTTGAGGCCGGGGACTGAAGCTTTCTTT

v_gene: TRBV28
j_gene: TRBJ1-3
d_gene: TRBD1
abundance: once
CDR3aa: CASSLGQISGNTIYF
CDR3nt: TGTGCCAGCAGTTTGGGACAGATCTCTGGAAACACCATATATTTT

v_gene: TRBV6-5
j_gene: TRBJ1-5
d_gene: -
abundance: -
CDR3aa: CASSYSIGGPQHF
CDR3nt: TGTGCCAGCAGTTACTCGATAGGCGGGCCCCAGCATTTT

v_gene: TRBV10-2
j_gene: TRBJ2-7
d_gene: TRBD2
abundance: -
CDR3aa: CASSEVSGRFYEQYF
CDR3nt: TGCGCCAGCAGTGAGGTTAGCGGGAGGTTTTACGAGCAGTACTTC

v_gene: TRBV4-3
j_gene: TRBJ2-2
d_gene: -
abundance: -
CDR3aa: CASNVRFPSNTGELFF
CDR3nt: TGCGCCAGCAACGTTAGATTTCCCTCGAACACCGGGGAGCTGTTTTTT

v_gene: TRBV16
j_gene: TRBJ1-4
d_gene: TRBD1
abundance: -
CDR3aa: CASSLLRDRGRGLHEKLFF
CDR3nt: TGTGCCAGCAGCCTACTCCGGGACAGGGGCAGGGGATTACATGAAAAACTGTTTTTT

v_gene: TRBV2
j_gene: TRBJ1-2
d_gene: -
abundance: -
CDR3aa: CASSERSQGYGYTF
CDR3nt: TGTGCCAGCAGTGAAAGGAGCCAGGGCTATGGCTACACCTTC

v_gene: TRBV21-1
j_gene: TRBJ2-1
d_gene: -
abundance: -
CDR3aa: CASGGNGREGSGSYNEQFF
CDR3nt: TGTGCCAGCGGGGGGAATGGGCGGGAGGGTTCCGGATCCTACAATGAGCAGTTCTTC

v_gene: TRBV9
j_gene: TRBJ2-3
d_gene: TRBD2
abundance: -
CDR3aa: CASSVGSGRGTDTQYF
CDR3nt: TGTGCCAGCAGCGTAGGGAGCGGGAGGGGCACAGATACGCAGTATTTT

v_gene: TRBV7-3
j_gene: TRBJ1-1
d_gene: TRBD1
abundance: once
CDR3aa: CASSLGFQGDEAFF
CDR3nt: TGTGCCAGCAGCTTAGGTTTCCAGGGGGATGAAGCTTTCTTT

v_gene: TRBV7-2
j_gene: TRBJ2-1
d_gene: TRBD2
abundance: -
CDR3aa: CASSSSSGRDNEQFF
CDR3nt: TGTGCCAGCAGCTCCTCGAGCGGGAGGGACAATGAGCAGTTCTTC

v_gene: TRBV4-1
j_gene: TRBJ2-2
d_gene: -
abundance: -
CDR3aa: CASSQLDMVAVTGELFF
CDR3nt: TGCGCCAGCAGCCAGCTCGATATGGTAGCGGTGACCGGGGAGCTGTTTTTT

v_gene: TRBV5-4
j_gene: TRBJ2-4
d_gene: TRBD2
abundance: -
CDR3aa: CASSKSGREAKNIQYF
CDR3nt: TGTGCCAGCAGCAAAAGCGGGAGGGAGGCCAAAAACATTCAGTACTTC

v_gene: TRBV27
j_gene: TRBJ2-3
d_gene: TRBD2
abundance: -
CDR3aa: CASRRAGGGDTQYF
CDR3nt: TGTGCCAGCAGGAGAGCGGGAGGTGGAGATACGCAGTATTTT

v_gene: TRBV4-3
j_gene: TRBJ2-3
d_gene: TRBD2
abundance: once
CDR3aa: CASSQDTGASGSADTQYF
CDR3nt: TGCGCCAGCAGCCAAGATACCGGGGCTAGCGGGAGCGCAGATACGCAGTATTTT

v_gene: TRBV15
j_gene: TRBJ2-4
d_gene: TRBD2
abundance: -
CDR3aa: CATSRAGTSGNIQYF
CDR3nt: TGTGCCACCAGCAGAGCCGGGACTAGCGGAAACATTCAGTACTTC

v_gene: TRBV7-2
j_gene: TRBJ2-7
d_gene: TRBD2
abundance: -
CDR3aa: CASSSNLAGGGYEQYF
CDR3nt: TGTGCCAGCAGCTCCAACCTAGCGGGAGGGGGTTACGAGCAGTACTTC

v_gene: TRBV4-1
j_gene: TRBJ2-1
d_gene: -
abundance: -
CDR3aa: CASSPRADSYNEQFF
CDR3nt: TGCGCCAGCAGCCCCAGAGCGGACTCCTACAATGAGCAGTTCTTC

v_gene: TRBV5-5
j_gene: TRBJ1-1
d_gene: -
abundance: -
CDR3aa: CASSLEWTEAFF
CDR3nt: TGTGCCAGCAGCTTGGAATGGACAGAAGCTTTCTTT

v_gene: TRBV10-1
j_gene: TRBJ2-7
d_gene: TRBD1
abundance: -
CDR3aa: CASSESWDRDRDKCEQYF
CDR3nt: TGCGCCAGCAGTGAGTCTTGGGACCGGGACAGGGATAAGTGCGAGCAGTACTTC

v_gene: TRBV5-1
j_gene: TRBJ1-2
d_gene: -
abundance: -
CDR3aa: CASSPEGGGRGYTF
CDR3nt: TGCGCCAGCAGCCCCGAGGGGGGCGGGAGAGGCTACACCTTC

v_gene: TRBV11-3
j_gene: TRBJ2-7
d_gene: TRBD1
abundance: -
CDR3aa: CASSLISGQGSYEQYF
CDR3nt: TGTGCCAGCAGCTTAATCTCCGGACAGGGATCCTACGAGCAGTACTTC

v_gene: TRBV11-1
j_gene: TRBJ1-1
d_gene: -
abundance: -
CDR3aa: CASSFDSFPNTEAFF
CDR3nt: TGTGCCAGCAGCTTCGACAGCTTCCCGAACACTGAAGCTTTCTTT

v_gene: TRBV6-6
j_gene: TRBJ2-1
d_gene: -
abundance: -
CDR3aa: CASSPRGSSYNEQFF
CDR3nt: TGTGCCAGCAGTCCCCGGGGAAGCTCCTACAATGAGCAGTTCTTC

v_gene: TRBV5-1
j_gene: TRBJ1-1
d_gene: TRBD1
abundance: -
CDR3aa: CASKQTGKNTEAFF
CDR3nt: TGCGCCAGCAAACAGACAGGGAAGAACACTGAAGCTTTCTTT

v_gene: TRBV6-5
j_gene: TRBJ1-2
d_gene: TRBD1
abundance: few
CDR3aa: CASGDSGGELYGYTF
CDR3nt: TGTGCCAGCGGCGACTCAGGGGGCGAGCTATATGGCTACACCTTC

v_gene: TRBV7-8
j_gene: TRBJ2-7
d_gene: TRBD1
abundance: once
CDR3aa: CASSQPGTGVYEQYF
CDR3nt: TGTGCCAGCAGCCAACCCGGGACAGGGGTGTACGAGCAGTACTTC

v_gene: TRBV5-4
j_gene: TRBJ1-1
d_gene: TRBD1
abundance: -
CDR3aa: CASIPTGQVFTEAFF
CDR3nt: TGTGCCAGCATACCCACCGGACAGGTTTTCACTGAAGCTTTCTTT

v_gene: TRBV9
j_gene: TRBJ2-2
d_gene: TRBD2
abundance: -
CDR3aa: CASSVGLAGGPGELFF
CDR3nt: TGTGCCAGCAGCGTAGGTCTAGCGGGAGGGCCCGGGGAGCTGTTTTTT

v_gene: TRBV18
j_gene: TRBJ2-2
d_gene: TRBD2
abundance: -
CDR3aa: CASSSQFLAANTGELFF
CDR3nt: TGTGCCAGCTCATCCCAGTTTCTAGCGGCGAACACCGGGGAGCTGTTTTTT

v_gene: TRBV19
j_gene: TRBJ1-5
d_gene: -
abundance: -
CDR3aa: CASSPYQGEIQPQHF
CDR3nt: TGTGCCAGTAGTCCCTACCAGGGTGAGATTCAGCCCCAGCATTTT

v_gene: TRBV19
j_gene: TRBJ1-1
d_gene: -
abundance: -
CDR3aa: CASSWGRGNTEAFF
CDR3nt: TGTGCCAGTAGCTGGGGTAGGGGGAATACTGAAGCTTTCTTT

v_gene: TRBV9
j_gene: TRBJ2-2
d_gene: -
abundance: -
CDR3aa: CASSVVSVGVFTGELFF
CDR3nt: TGTGCCAGCAGCGTCGTCTCGGTAGGGGTTTTTACCGGGGAGCTGTTTTTT

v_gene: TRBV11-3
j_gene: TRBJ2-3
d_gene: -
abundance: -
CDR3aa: CASSPRLVPGDTQYF
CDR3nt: TGTGCCAGCAGCCCCAGACTAGTCCCCGGTGATACGCAGTATTTT